A selection of T cell receptor beta chains follows, all from one sample in a study of cytomegalovirus exposure and HLA in healthy donors. Libraries were prepared by immunoSEQ multiplex PCR; TCRdb keeps only in-frame clonotypes and omits some of them. The table records about 120,000 clones, 67% of them present only once. Sequencing input: PBMCs. These receptors were taken from a man between 18 and 29 years old in good health and CMV-seropositive. Each CDR3 is given with its conserved first and last residue. The order of the fields is D gene, V gene, J gene, clone size, CDR3 protein, CDR3 DNA. The D gene is left open where the match is weak. Some rows have no size entry. The others give once, few or many, or a class for an expanded clone.

TRBD1	TRBV11-1	TRBJ2-7	-	CASSEGTGGYEQYF	TGTGCCAGCAGCGAAGGGACAGGGGGCTACGAGCAGTACTTC
-	TRBV19	TRBJ2-5	-	CASSSVSGGSGETQYF	TGTGCCAGTAGTTCAGTGAGTGGGGGCTCGGGGGAGACCCAGTACTTC
-	TRBV2	TRBJ2-5	-	CASKNRGLETQYF	TGTGCCAGCAAGAACCGGGGGTTAGAGACCCAGTACTTC
-	TRBV2	TRBJ1-5	-	CASSVPPENQPQHF	TGTGCCAGCAGTGTCCCGCCGGAGAATCAGCCCCAGCATTTT
TRBD2	TRBV29-1	TRBJ2-3	once	CSVHGLAGGSHTDTQYF	TGCAGCGTCCACGGACTAGCGGGGGGTTCCCACACAGATACGCAGTATTTT
-	TRBV7-9	TRBJ2-5	-	CASSEQGQETQYF	TGTGCCAGCAGCGAACAGGGACAAGAGACCCAGTACTTC
TRBD1	TRBV7-8	TRBJ1-6	-	CASSLDRGGSYNSPLHF	TGTGCCAGCAGCTTAGACAGGGGTGGATCCTATAATTCACCCCTCCACTTT
TRBD2	TRBV11-2	TRBJ2-3	-	CASSSGTRSSDTQYF	TGTGCCAGCAGCTCCGGGACTAGGAGTTCAGATACGCAGTATTTT
TRBD2	TRBV7-9	TRBJ2-5	-	CASSPLAGAAGETQYF	TGTGCCAGCAGCCCCCTAGCGGGGGCCGCTGGAGAGACCCAGTACTTC
-	TRBV28	TRBJ1-3	-	CASTPSRSGNTIYF	TGTGCCAGCACTCCTAGTCGCTCTGGAAACACCATATATTTT
TRBD2	TRBV5-1	TRBJ2-5	-	CASSYSLAGGKETQYF	TGCGCCAGCAGCTACTCGTTAGCGGGGGGGAAAGAGACCCAGTACTTC
-	TRBV7-9	TRBJ2-2	-	CASKSGDGTGELFF	TGTGCCAGCAAGTCGGGGGATGGCACCGGGGAGCTGTTTTTT
TRBD1	TRBV5-1	TRBJ1-2	-	CASSPGQVYGGYTF	TGCGCCAGCAGCCCGGGACAGGTCTATGGGGGCTACACCTTC
-	TRBV6-1	TRBJ1-2	few	CASSEQQQNYGYTF	TGTGCCAGCAGTGAACAACAGCAGAACTATGGCTACACCTTC
TRBD1	TRBV27	TRBJ1-5	-	CASSLVGGAGQPQHF	TGTGCCAGCAGTTTAGTAGGGGGCGCGGGTCAGCCCCAGCATTTT
TRBD2	TRBV9	TRBJ2-3	-	CASSARGEAGGSTDTQYF	TGTGCCAGCAGCGCTCGCGGTGAGGCGGGGGGGAGCACAGATACGCAGTATTTT
TRBD1	TRBV28	TRBJ2-5	-	CASRGGQGVEETQYF	TGTGCCAGCAGGGGGGGACAGGGGGTAGAGGAGACCCAGTACTTC
-	TRBV7-9	TRBJ2-3	few	CASSLGVGPGDPAGF	TGTGCCAGCAGCTTAGGGGTGGGTCCGGGGGATCCCGCGGGGTTT